This paragraph reports one T cell receptor (beta chain). This entry belongs to a study of control samples from healthy donors and cancer patients. The repertoire was sequenced with immunoSEQ multiplex PCR; TCRdb's copy has only in-frame clones and lacks some. Among 400,000 to 450,000 clones listed, around 90% were seen once. The TCR was taken from a man aged 35 to 55 with head and neck cancer. The sequenced sample was PBMCs.

As DNA, the CDR3 is TGTGCCAGCAGCCAAGAACCTCCAGCCCACTACGAGCAGTACTTC. Protein product: CASSQEPPAHYEQYF. The rearrangement links TRBV3-1 (or the pseudogene TRBV3-2) to TRBJ2-7; D not certain. Germline V gives CDR1 LGHDT, CDR2 YNNKEL (reference sequence). The CDR3 length is 15 residues. V lost 0 bases, J lost 3 bases, and 12 bases lay in between.